The 18 T cell receptor beta chains in this list originate from one sample, sequenced in a study of metastatic and nonmetastatic thyroid tumors. All patients were treatment-naive before thyroid surgery. TCRdb ran MiXCR on the PCR reads. In the table there are tens of thousands of clones, 24% of which are singletons. The sample was tumor tissue. These receptors were taken from a male donor with papillary thyroid cancer or a benign thyroid nodule (not recorded which). Some clones in this sample may be carry-over from other donors' samples.

By sample share, this clone is medium-sized. V gene TRBV20-1 combines with J gene TRBJ2-7; 9 positions match TRBD2. V lost 1 base, J lost 2 bases, and 3 bases stayed unmatched. Per germline, CDR1 DFQATT and CDR2 SNEGSKA (reference sequence). The CDR3 length is 14 residues. CDR3 nucleotide sequence: TGCAGTGCTAGAGTGACTAGCGGCACCTACGAGCAGTACTTC. It codes for CSARVTSGTYEQYF.

This clone appeared a few times. This chain connects TRBV28 to TRBJ1-5; D not certain. The CDR3 spans 14 residues. Trimming cost V 3 bases and J 5 bases, with 11 bases left between them. Germline V gene data show CDR1 as MDHEN and CDR2 as SYDVKM. The CDR3 bases are TGTGCCAGCAGTTTGGGTAACTGGGATCAGCCCCAGCATTTT. Amino acids: CASSLGNWDQPQHF.

Concerning this clone: Possible read error: a much larger clone is one base away. The V gene is TRBV3-1, the J gene TRBJ2-1; 11 bases fit TRBD2. Germline assignment: CDR1 LGHDT and CDR2 YNNKEL (reference sequence). This CDR3 spans 16 amino acids. The CDR3 region has the DNA TGTGCCAACAGCCTAAAGGGTAGCGGGGGGGACAATGAGCAGTTCTTC. It specifies CANSLKGSGGDNEQFF.

This clone was observed at least ten times. The gene calls are TRBV29-1 and TRBJ2-4; 9 bases are a match to TRBD1. This CDR3 is built from 15 residues. Per germline, CDR1 SQVTM and CDR2 ANQGSEA. V was pared by 3 bases and J by 9 bases, with 12 bases of the junction left unmatched. The CDR3 spells CSVEKDRGPAGIQYF. Written as DNA, the CDR3 is TGCAGCGTTGAGAAGGACAGGGGACCCGCAGGCATTCAGTACTTC.

In this sample, this clone turned up a few times. This sequence joins TRBV28 and TRBJ2-1, with D hard to call. Trimming stripped 8 bases from V and 4 bases from J, with 21 bases between. Germline V lookup: CDR1 MDHEN, CDR2 SYDVKM. CDR3 length equals 16 residues. This chain's CDR3 is CASVLIEQWAYNEQFF. CDR3 DNA: TGTGCCAGCGTCCTTATCGAACAGTGGGCTTACAATGAGCAGTTCTTC.

This clone was seen at least ten times. V gene TRBV11-1 combines with J gene TRBJ1-2, with a tentative D call TRBD1 (5 bases). This CDR3 contains 16 residues. The V end lost 1 base, the J end lost 8 bases, and 20 bases lay between the germline ends. Germline CDR1 and CDR2: SGHAT and FQDESV (reference sequence). CDR3 amino acids: CASSLGGVRGRIGYTF. The CDR3 DNA sequence: TGTGCCAGCAGCTTAGGGGGAGTTCGGGGGAGGATCGGCTACACCTTC.

This clone was seen at least ten times. This chain joins TRBV5-1 and TRBJ1-4; tentative D call: TRBD1 (6 bases). V lost 6 bases and J lost 7, with 13 bases in between. The CDR3 consists of 13 residues. Per the germline V gene, CDR1 is SGHRS and CDR2 is YFSETQ. In DNA, the CDR3 is TGCGCCAGCACCACAGGGTCGGGTGAAAAACTGTTTTTT. This translates into CASTTGSGEKLFF.

This clone was picked up a small number of times. A much larger clone is a single base away; this may be a read error. V usage is TRBV5-5 and J usage is TRBJ2-7; TRBD2 aligns across 7 bases. This CDR3 has 16 residues. Per the germline V gene, CDR1 is SGHKS and CDR2 is YYEKEE (reference sequence). The CDR3 spells CASSLAASGVGYDQYF. DNA for the CDR3: TGTGCCAGCAGCTTGGCGGCTAGCGGAGTAGGCTACGATCAGTACTTC.

This clone was seen repeatedly, ten times or more. In nucleotides, the CDR3 is TGTGCCAGCAGTGAATCTAATAAAGGGCGGAATGAGCAGTTCTTC. The encoded protein is CASSESNKGRNEQFF. The chain couples TRBV6-1 to TRBJ2-1, with D hard to call. Germline V gives CDR1 MNHNS, CDR2 SASEGT. V lost 2 bases and J lost 7, with 15 bases in between. The CDR3 is 15 residues long.

This clone appeared a few times. This sequence joins TRBV28 and TRBJ2-1; D gene ambiguous. V was trimmed by 2 bases and J by 6 bases, leaving 17 bases between them. The CDR3 contains 16 residues. Germline CDR1 and CDR2: MDHEN and SYDVKM. The CDR3 loop reads CASSLIGGPTSNEQFF. The CDR3 bases are TGTGCCAGCAGTTTAATCGGTGGCCCTACCTCCAATGAGCAGTTCTTC.

This chain joins TRBV11-2 and TRBJ2-7; perhaps TRBD2 as D (7 bases). The ends were cut back, 4 bases at V and 7 bases at J, with 17 bases in the middle. Germline V gene lookup returns CDR1 SGHAT and CDR2 FQNNGV. This CDR3 is 14 amino acids long. The chain's CDR3 is CASSSLAGAREQYF. CDR3 bases: TGTGCCAGCAGCTCCCTCGCGGGGGCGCGGGAGCAGTACTTC. Looking up the rest from reference TRBV11-2 and TRBJ2-7 gives the full variable domain: EAGVAQSPRYKIIEKRQSVAFWCNPISGHATLYWYQQILGQGPKLLIQFQNNGVVDDSQLPKDRFSAERLKGVDSTLKIQPAKLEDSAVYLCASSSLAGAREQYFGPGTRLTVT.

The sample holds many counts of this clone. The rearrangement joins TRBV28 to TRBJ1-4; D remains ambiguous. The germline V and J ends were trimmed by 1 base and 5 bases, with 8 bases remaining between them. The V gene's germline CDR1 is MDHEN and CDR2 SYDVKM. This CDR3 is 14 amino acids long. The DNA of the CDR3 is TGTGCCAGCAGTTTATCACCCGGGAATGAAAAACTGTTTTTT. Protein: CASSLSPGNEKLFF.

This clone appeared many times. The V and J genes are TRBV9 and TRBJ2-3; TRBD1 might be the D (5 bases). The ends were cut back, 0 bases at V and 0 bases at J, with 8 bases in the middle. CDR1 SGDLS and CDR2 YYNGEE come from the germline V gene. This CDR3 is built from 15 residues. The CDR3 spells CASSVEQASTDTQYF. In DNA form, the CDR3 reads TGTGCCAGCAGCGTAGAACAGGCGAGCACAGATACGCAGTATTTT.

This clone was observed many times. The rearrangement joins TRBV19 to TRBJ2-7, with D perhaps TRBD1 (5 bases). The CDR3 runs 13 residues. Germline loops: CDR1 LNHDA, CDR2 SQIVND (reference sequence). The V end was cut by 1 base, the J end by 6 bases, with 10 bases between. The CDR3, as DNA: TGTGCCAGTAGTATAGGAGACAGCCGCGAGCAGTACTTC. This codes for CASSIGDSREQYF.

This clone was seen many times. The chain links TRBV5-5 to TRBJ2-5; 10 nucleotides match TRBD1. This CDR3 is 15 amino acids long. V lost 3 bases to trimming and J lost 5 bases; unmatched junction nucleotides: 7. Looked up from germline, CDR1 is SGHKS and CDR2 is YYEKEE (reference sequence). As DNA, the CDR3 is TGTGCCAGCAGCTATCAGCCGGGACAGGGGGAGACCCAGTACTTC. Its translation is CASSYQPGQGETQYF.

By sample share, this clone is medium-sized (0.01 to 0.1%). The rearrangement uses TRBV7-2 and TRBJ2-3; unclear D gene. V was cut by 5 bases and J by 6 bases, with 12 bases left in between. Germline V gene sequence: CDR1 SGHTA, CDR2 FQGNSA. This CDR3 has 13 residues. This CDR3 is CASSPRERDTQYF. For the CDR3, the DNA is TGTGCCAGCAGCCCGAGAGAGAGGGATACGCAGTATTTT.

The chain employs TRBV6-1 and TRBJ2-7; D gene uncertain. The CDR3 is 12 amino acids. From germline, CDR1 is MNHNS and CDR2 SASEGT. Trimming removed 1 base from V and 6 bases from J, with 7 bases in between. In DNA, the CDR3 is TGTGCCAGCAGTGAAGTGGGTCGCGAGCAGTACTTC. Protein sequence: CASSEVGREQYF.

This clone was detected many times. A much larger clonotype is one base distant, so this may be a read error. V is TRBV20-1 and J is TRBJ1-5, with 7 bases lining up with TRBD1. Germline-derived CDR1 and CDR2 are DFQATT and SNEGSKA (reference sequence). The CDR3 loop spans 15 amino acids. CDR3 nucleotides: TGCAGTGCTCCTGACCTGCGACAGGGCAATCAGCCCCGGCATTTT. It yields the protein CSAPDLRQGNQPRHF.